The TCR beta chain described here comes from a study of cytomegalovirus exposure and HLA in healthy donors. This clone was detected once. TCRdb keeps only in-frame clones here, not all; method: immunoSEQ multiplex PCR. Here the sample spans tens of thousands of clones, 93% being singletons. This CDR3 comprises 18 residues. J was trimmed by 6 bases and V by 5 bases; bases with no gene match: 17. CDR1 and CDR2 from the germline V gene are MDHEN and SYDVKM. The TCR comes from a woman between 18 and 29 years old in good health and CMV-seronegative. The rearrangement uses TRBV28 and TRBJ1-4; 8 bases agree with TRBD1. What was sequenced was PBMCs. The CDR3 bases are TGTGCCAGCAGTCCCCCGGTCAGGGGGCGATCGGGTTATGAAAAACTGTTTTTT. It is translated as CASSPPVRGRSGYEKLFF. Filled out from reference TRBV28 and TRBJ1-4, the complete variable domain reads DVKVTQSSRYLVKRTGEKVFLECVQDMDHENMFWYRQDPGLGLRLIYFSYDVKMKEKGDIPEGYSVSREKKERFSLILESASTNQTSMYLCASSPPVRGRSGYEKLFFGSGTQLSVL.